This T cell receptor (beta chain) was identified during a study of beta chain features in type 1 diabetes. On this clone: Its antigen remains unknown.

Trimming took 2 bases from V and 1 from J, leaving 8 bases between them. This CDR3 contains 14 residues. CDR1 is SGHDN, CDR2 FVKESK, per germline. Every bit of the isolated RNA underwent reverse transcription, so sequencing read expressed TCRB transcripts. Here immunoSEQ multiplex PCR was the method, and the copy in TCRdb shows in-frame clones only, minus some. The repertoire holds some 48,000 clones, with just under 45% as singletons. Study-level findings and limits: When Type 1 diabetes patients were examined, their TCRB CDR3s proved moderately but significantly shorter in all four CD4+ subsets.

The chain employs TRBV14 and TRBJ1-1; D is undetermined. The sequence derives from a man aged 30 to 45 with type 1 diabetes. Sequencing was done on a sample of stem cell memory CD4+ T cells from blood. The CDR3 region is CASSQSIGNTEAFF. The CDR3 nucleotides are TGTGCCAGCAGCCAATCCATCGGGAACACTGAAGCTTTCTTT.